This is a list of T cell receptor beta chains from one sample in a study of persistence of HIV-infected CD4 T cells. No antigens are known for them. The repertoire was sequenced with immunoSEQ multiplex PCR; TCRdb's copy has only in-frame clones and lacks some. Altogether around 60,000 clones are present, 70% to 75% being singletons, with the ten largest covering around 1.7%. The material sequenced was CD4+ T cells sorted from PBMCs after 18-hour stimulation, taken from a patient who received antiretroviral therapy. The receptors derive from an adult man with HIV who was CMV-seropositive. Both conserved end residues are part of each CDR3. Each record gives: J gene, clone size, V gene, D gene, CDR3 DNA, CDR3 protein. A D gene is named only where the DNA matches it firmly. The size entry is marked missing in some rows and otherwise reads once, few, many or a size class.

>TRBJ1-1|.|TRBV19|TRBD1
TGTGCCAGTAGTATATACAGGACAGGGAAGAACACTGAAGCTTTCTTT
CASSIYRTGKNTEAFF
>TRBJ2-2|.|TRBV7-3|.
TGTGCCAGCAGCGCAAACGGACAGCTGAACACCGGGGAGCTGTTTTTT
CASSANGQLNTGELFF
>TRBJ1-4|.|TRBV2|TRBD1
TGTGCCAGCAGTGAACCCCACACGACAGGGCGAGGGGAAAAACTGTTTTTT
CASSEPHTTGRGEKLFF
>TRBJ1-4|.|TRBV18|.
TGTGCCAGCTCACCAGTTACAGCGAATGAAAAACTGTTTTTT
CASSPVTANEKLFF
>TRBJ1-5|.|TRBV6-6|.
TGTGCCAGCAGTGCGGACGGGACTAGCAATCAGCCCCAGCATTTT
CASSADGTSNQPQHF
>TRBJ1-4|few|TRBV10-2|.
TGCGCCAGCAGCTCGACAGGACCCGAGGGGGAAAAACTGTTTTTT
CASSSTGPEGEKLFF
>TRBJ1-2|.|TRBV29-1|.
TGCAGCGTTGATATGGACGCTAACTATGGCTACACCTTC
CSVDMDANYGYTF
>TRBJ1-6|few|TRBV25-1|.
TGTGCCAGCAGTGGGACAGTTGGATCTAATTCACCCCTCCACTTT
CASSGTVGSNSPLHF
>TRBJ2-2|few|TRBV28|.
TGTGCCAGCAGCCTAAAGGGGGCCGGGGAGCTGTTTTTT
CASSLKGAGELFF
>TRBJ1-5|.|TRBV5-1|.
TGCGCCAGCAGTTATCTGGGGGGGAATCAGCCCCAGCATTTT
CASSYLGGNQPQHF
>TRBJ1-4|.|TRBV7-9|.
TGTGCCAGCAGCCCGGGATTAAGTAATGAAAAACTGTTTTTT
CASSPGLSNEKLFF
>TRBJ2-2|.|TRBV7-9|TRBD2
TGTGCCAGCAGCTTGGGGACTAGCCGAGGGGAGCTGTTTTTT
CASSLGTSRGELFF
>TRBJ1-3|.|TRBV5-1|.
TGCGCCAGCAGCTCCCGGTCGGGGTCCGCTGGAAACACCATATATTTT
CASSSRSGSAGNTIYF
>TRBJ2-2|few|TRBV19|.
TGTGCCAGTAGTTCCAGGGGACACACCGGGGAGCTGTTTTTT
CASSSRGHTGELFF
>TRBJ1-2|.|TRBV29-1|.
TGCAGCGCCGATTTTACAGGGACGGGTGGCTACACCTTC
CSADFTGTGGYTF
>TRBJ2-7|.|TRBV28|.
TGTGCCAGCAGTCCTTTAATCTACGAGCAGTACTTC
CASSPLIYEQYF
>TRBJ1-5|.|TRBV19|.
TGTGCCAGTAGTATAGGACAGGTCGGAGGGCCCCAGCATTTT
CASSIGQVGGPQHF
>TRBJ1-5|few|TRBV21-1|.
TGTGCCACCCGGAGTATCGCGGACAGGGGGACTCAGCCCCAGCATTTT
CATRSIADRGTQPQHF